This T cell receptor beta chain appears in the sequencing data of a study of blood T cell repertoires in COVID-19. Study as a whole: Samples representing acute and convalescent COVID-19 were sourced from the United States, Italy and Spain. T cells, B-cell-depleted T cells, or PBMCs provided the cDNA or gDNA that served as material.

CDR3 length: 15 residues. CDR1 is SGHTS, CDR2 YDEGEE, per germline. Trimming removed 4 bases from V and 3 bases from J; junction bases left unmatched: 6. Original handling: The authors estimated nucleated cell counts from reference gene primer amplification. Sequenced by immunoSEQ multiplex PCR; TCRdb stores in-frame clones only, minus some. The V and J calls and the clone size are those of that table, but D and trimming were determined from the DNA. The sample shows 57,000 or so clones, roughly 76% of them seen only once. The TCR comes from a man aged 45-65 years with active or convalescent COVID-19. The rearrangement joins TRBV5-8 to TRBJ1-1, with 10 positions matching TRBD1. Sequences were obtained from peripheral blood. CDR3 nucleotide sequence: TGTGCCAGCAGCCGCTGGACAGGGGGAGACACTGAAGCTTTCTTT. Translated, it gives CASSRWTGGDTEAFF.